These T cell receptor beta chains were read from a single sample in a study of blood T cell repertoires in COVID-19. The protocol was immunoSEQ multiplex PCR, while the TCRdb copy is restricted to in-frame clones and leaves out a portion. The sample includes approximately 220,000 clones, 80% to 90% seen only once; the top ten take 2% to 2.5%. The sequenced sample was peripheral blood. The receptors were gathered from a woman in her forties or fifties with acute or convalescent COVID-19. Both conserved end residues are part of each CDR3. D genes are given only for firm matches. The size entry is marked missing in some rows and otherwise reads once, few, many or a size class.

d_gene,abundance,j_gene,v_gene,CDR3nt,CDR3aa
NA,NA,TRBJ1-2,TRBV9,TGTGCCAGCAGCGGGCTCCCAAGAACGGGAATCTATGGCTACACCTTC,CASSGLPRTGIYGYTF
TRBD2,NA,TRBJ2-1,TRBV7-8,TGTGCCAGCAGCTCTCCCTGGCGGGGAGGGGTAGATGAGCAGTTCTTC,CASSSPWRGGVDEQFF
NA,NA,TRBJ1-2,TRBV5-4,TGTGCCAGCAGCTTAAAGGGAGGGGATGGCTACACCTTC,CASSLKGGDGYTF
NA,NA,TRBJ2-1,TRBV27,TGTGCCAGCAGTTATGTGGGGGGGGCTGAGCAGTTCTTC,CASSYVGGAEQFF
NA,NA,TRBJ1-2,TRBV10-3,TGTGCCATCAGTGATAACCAGGGCTGGGGCTACACCTTC,CAISDNQGWGYTF
TRBD1,NA,TRBJ1-4,TRBV7-9,TGTGCCAGCAGCTTAACACAGGGGGATGAAAAACTGTTTTTT,CASSLTQGDEKLFF
NA,NA,TRBJ1-4,TRBV9,TGTGCCAGCAGCGGAACAGGCGAGGCTAATGAAAAACTGTTTTTT,CASSGTGEANEKLFF
NA,NA,TRBJ1-3,TRBV19,TGTGCCAGTAGTTCTCCTCGGGGGTTTGGAAACACCATATATTTT,CASSSPRGFGNTIYF
NA,NA,TRBJ1-2,TRBV12-5,TGTGCTAGTGGTTTGCTTCGCAGTGGCTACACCTTC,CASGLLRSGYTF
TRBD1,NA,TRBJ2-4,TRBV5-8,TGTGCCAGCAGCCGTGGGGACAGAAACATTCAGTACTTC,CASSRGDRNIQYF
TRBD1,NA,TRBJ1-3,TRBV25-1,TGTGCCAGCAGTGAAATGGGGACAGGAAAATTACTTGGAAACACCATATATTTT,CASSEMGTGKLLGNTIYF
NA,NA,TRBJ2-2,TRBV6-1,TGTGCCAGCAGTGAATATCATTCGGGGACTGTCGGGCGGACCGGGGAGCTGTTTTTT,CASSEYHSGTVGRTGELFF
NA,NA,TRBJ1-1,TRBV7-2,TGTGCCAGCAGCTTCAGACAAAACACTGAAGCTTTCTTT,CASSFRQNTEAFF
TRBD1,NA,TRBJ2-7,TRBV19,TGTGCCAGTAGTATTTTGGGACAGGGTAGCTACGAGCAGTACTTC,CASSILGQGSYEQYF
TRBD1,NA,TRBJ1-5,TRBV15,TGTGCCACCAGAATATCCGGGACAGGGTCCTATAGCAATCAGCCCCAGCATTTT,CATRISGTGSYSNQPQHF
NA,NA,TRBJ2-7,TRBV5-1,TGCGCCAGCAGCTTGGAGGGGAACTCCTACGAGCAGTACTTC,CASSLEGNSYEQYF
NA,NA,TRBJ1-1,TRBV25-1,TGTGCCACTCGGGAGGGCATCACTGAAGCTTTCTTT,CATREGITEAFF
TRBD2,NA,TRBJ2-7,TRBV7-9,TGTGCCAGCAGCTTCGGACTAGCGGGACGCTCCTACGAGCAGTACTTC,CASSFGLAGRSYEQYF
TRBD1,NA,TRBJ1-2,TRBV7-8,TGTGCCAGCAGCTTAGCGCCTTCAGGGGGAGGCTACACCTTC,CASSLAPSGGGYTF
NA,NA,TRBJ2-7,TRBV7-2,TGTGCCAGCAGCTTATTTATTAACTACGAGCAGTACTTC,CASSLFINYEQYF
NA,NA,TRBJ2-7,TRBV7-2,TGTGCCAGCAGCTTATTTCGGGGAGGGGGCTCCTACGAGCAGTACTTC,CASSLFRGGGSYEQYF
TRBD2,once,TRBJ2-7,TRBV7-6,TGTGCCAGCAGCCAAACAGCGGGGTTCTACGAGCAGTACTTC,CASSQTAGFYEQYF
NA,NA,TRBJ1-2,TRBV19,TGTGCCAGCAGGGGTTATGGCTACACCTTC,CASRGYGYTF